The T cell receptor beta chain under discussion was sequenced for a study of T cell responses to AZD1222 COVID-19 vaccine. TCRdb's table, derived via immunoSEQ multiplex PCR, lists solely in-frame clones and lacks some. This sample carries roughly 97,000 clones, around nine tenths of them seen once, and the ten largest clones take about 3.1%. Findings and limits, study-wide: Repertoire collection took place solely once the T cell response had peaked. Across the whole spike, CD4 TCRs peaked at regions 160-218 and 743-854.

Turning to this clone: The antigen remains undetermined.

Germline CDR1 and CDR2: KGHSH and LQKENI. The CDR3 totals 16 residues. The V and J ends lost 3 bases and 0 bases, in that order; junction bases with no gene match: 7. The clonotype comes from an adult who received the MenACWY meningococcal vaccine as a control. The starting material was peripheral blood, obtained 28 days after the second dose of the MenACWY control vaccine. The rearrangement joins TRBV18 to TRBJ1-1; 7 bases map to TRBD1. The CDR3 DNA reads TGTGCCAGCTCACCCTCCGTAGGGGGCCTGAACACTGAAGCTTTCTTT. As protein: CASSPSVGGLNTEAFF.